These 32 T cell receptor beta chains were sequenced from one sample in a study of blood T cell repertoires in COVID-19. Sequenced by immunoSEQ multiplex PCR; TCRdb stores in-frame clones only, minus some. The sample shows under 85,000 clones, 80% to 90% of them seen only once. Specimen: peripheral blood. These receptors came from a man older than 75 in a cohort sampled during active COVID-19.

This chain joins TRBV7-3 and TRBJ1-2, with TRBD1 matching 7 bases. This CDR3 has 13 residues. The J segment lost 3 bases and the V segment lost 5 bases, leaving 3 bases of the junction unmatched. Germline CDR1 and CDR2: SGHTA and FQGTGA. CDR3 nucleotide sequence: TGTGCCAGCAGCCCCGGACAGGACTATGGCTACACCTTC. Its protein is CASSPGQDYGYTF.

The V call is TRBV7-9, the J call TRBJ1-6; TRBD1 matches 9 bases. CDR3 length: 15 amino acids. V lost 10 bases and J lost 15; bases outside the gene matches: 19. Germline-derived CDR1 and CDR2 are SEHNR and FQNEAQ (reference sequence). The chain's CDR3 is CAIALSGQGGFRLHF. The CDR3 bases are TGTGCCATCGCCCTCTCGGGACAGGGAGGATTTCGCCTCCACTTT.

Here the CDR3 DNA reads TGTGCCAGCAGCTTATCGGACTCGAACACCGGGGAGCTGTTTTTT. This codes for CASSLSDSNTGELFF. This sequence joins TRBV11-2 and TRBJ2-2; tentative D call: TRBD2 (5 bases). Trimming pared 2 bases from V and 0 bases from J, leaving 7 bases between. This CDR3 is built from 15 residues. Germline loops: CDR1 SGHAT, CDR2 FQNNGV.

In nucleotides, the CDR3 is TGTGCCAGCAGCTTTGGGCAGACATATGGCTACACCTTC. Its translation: CASSFGQTYGYTF. V and J are TRBV5-4 and TRBJ1-2; no firm D call. The CDR3 is 13 residues long. Germline V CDR1 and CDR2: SGHNT, YYREEE (reference sequence). The V end lost 2 bases, the J end lost 5 bases, and 10 bases lay between the germline ends. The full variable domain, completed using reference TRBV5-4 and TRBJ1-2, is ETGVTQSPTHLIKTRGQQVTLRCSSQSGHNTVSWYQQALGQGPQFIFQYYREEENGRGNFPPRFSGLQFPNYSSELNVNALELDDSALYLCASSFGQTYGYTFGSGTRLTVV.

The chain joins TRBV2 to TRBJ1-5; D is perhaps TRBD1 (6 bases). V was clipped by 4 bases and J by 7 bases, with 11 bases between them. The CDR3 has 13 amino acids. The germline V gene encodes CDR1 SNHLY and CDR2 FYNNEI. The CDR3 nucleotides read TGTGCCAGCAGTGGGGGGCAGGAACAGCCCCAGCATTTT. Protein: CASSGGQEQPQHF.

The chain recombines TRBV5-1 with TRBJ1-2; tentative D call: TRBD1 (5 bases). Germline V gives CDR1 SGHRS, CDR2 YFSETQ. The CDR3 extends over 16 amino acids. V was pared by 0 bases and J by 11 bases, with 23 bases between. CDR3 sequence (DNA): TGCGCCAGCAGCTTGGGGGGGGACCCAGCCATTATTGTTTACACCTTC. It specifies CASSLGGDPAIIVYTF.

The rearrangement uses TRBV4-2 and TRBJ2-6, with 8 bases aligning to TRBD1. CDR3 size: 17 residues. Trimming removed 1 base from V and 0 bases from J; junction bases left unmatched: 2. Germline V gene lookup returns CDR1 LGHNA and CDR2 YNFKEQ. CDR3 DNA: TGTGCCAGCAGCCAAGGGACAGGGTCCTCTGGGGCCAACGTCCTGACTTTC. It codes for CASSQGTGSSGANVLTF.

The gene calls are TRBV19 and TRBJ2-1; possible D gene TRBD1, 8 bases. Trimming left V 3 bases short and J 1 base short, with 16 bases between. The CDR3 totals 17 residues. Per the germline V gene, CDR1 is LNHDA and CDR2 is SQIVND (reference sequence). In DNA, the CDR3 is TGTGCCAGTAGTATCCTCACAGGGGGACTATCCTACAATGAGCAGTTCTTC. It is translated as CASSILTGGLSYNEQFF.

The chain is built from TRBV2 and TRBJ2-7; TRBD1 is a possible D gene (6 bases). The CDR3 consists of 15 residues. CDR1 and CDR2 from the germline V gene are SNHLY and FYNNEI. Between the trimmed V and J ends, which lost 4 bases and 1 base, there was a span of 14 bases. Here the CDR3 DNA reads TGTGCCAGCAGTGTGGGCAGGGGATTATCCTACGAGCAGTACTTC. It translates to CASSVGRGLSYEQYF.

The chain couples TRBV25-1 to TRBJ1-2; no firm D call. The length of the CDR3 is 14 residues. Germline values: CDR1 MGHDK, CDR2 SYGVNS. V lost 1 base to trimming and J lost 3 bases, with 9 bases between them. The CDR3 DNA is TGTGCCAGCAGTGAATTCGAGACACACTATGGCTACACCTTC. Protein: CASSEFETHYGYTF.

The chain employs TRBV7-7 and TRBJ2-3; D remains ambiguous. The CDR3 has 15 residues. Germline-derived CDR1 and CDR2 are SSHAT and FNYEAQ (reference sequence). Deletions cut 5 bases from V and 2 bases from J, with 14 bases between. The CDR3 nucleotides read TGTGCCAGCAGCCCGGCGGATTCCCTCACAGATACGCAGTATTTT. It translates to CASSPADSLTDTQYF. Looking up the rest from reference TRBV7-7 and TRBJ2-3 gives the full variable domain: GAGVSQSPRYKVTKRGQDVTLRCDPISSHATLYWYQQALGQGPEFLTYFNYEAQPDKSGLPSDRFSAERPEGSISTLTIQRTEQRDSAMYRCASSPADSLTDTQYFGPGTRLTVL.

This rearrangement joins TRBV6-5 to TRBJ2-7, with D maybe TRBD1 (5 bases). V was cut by 0 bases and J by 6 bases, with 9 bases left in between. Germline CDR1 and CDR2: MNHEY and SVGAGI. The CDR3 has 13 residues. CDR3 coding DNA: TGTGCCAGCAGTTACTCTTCAGGGCGCGAGCAGTACTTC. Amino acids: CASSYSSGREQYF.

The chain links TRBV5-1 to TRBJ1-1, with 8 bases matching TRBD1. V gave up 2 bases and J gave up 6 bases; unmatched junction bases: 6. The CDR3 extends over 14 amino acids. Germline V gene sequence: CDR1 SGHRS, CDR2 YFSETQ. CDR3 sequence reads: CASSFAGQVPEAFF. The CDR3 coding sequence is TGCGCCAGCAGCTTCGCGGGACAGGTCCCTGAAGCTTTCTTT.

The table lists this clone with a few counts. The rearrangement joins TRBV12-3 or TRBV12-4 to TRBJ2-7; 7 nucleotides agree with TRBD2. The length of the CDR3 is 13 residues. J gave up 7 bases and V 3 bases, and 6 bases lay outside the gene matches. The CDR3 bases are TGTGCCAGCAGTTTGGGCGGGGGTTGGGAGCAGTACGTC. It encodes CASSLGGGWEQYV.

The chain has TRBV6-1 and TRBJ2-3; 9 nucleotides align to TRBD2. With V trimmed by 0 bases and J by 3 bases, 10 bases remained unmatched. Looked up from germline, CDR1 is MNHNS and CDR2 is SASEGT. The CDR3 contains 18 residues. The CDR3 DNA reads as TGTGCCAGCAGTGAAGCGCTTCGGGCTAGCGGGGCGACAGATACGCAGTATTTT. Translating gives CASSEALRASGATDTQYF.

This rearrangement joins TRBV4-1 to TRBJ2-5; 10 nucleotides line up with TRBD2. V lost 4 bases, J lost 4 bases, and 9 bases stayed unmatched. Germline CDR1 MGHRA, CDR2 YSYEKL. CDR3 length equals 16 residues. Here the CDR3 reads CASSPTRLAGSETQYF. CDR3 nucleotides: TGCGCCAGCAGCCCAACTCGACTAGCGGGCTCAGAGACCCAGTACTTC.

The rearrangement joins TRBV19 to TRBJ2-2; weak D call: TRBD2 (6 bases). Trimming took 10 bases from V and 5 from J, leaving 17 bases between them. Germline V gene data show CDR1 as LNHDA and CDR2 as SQIVND (reference sequence). The CDR3 extends over 14 amino acids. The CDR3 loop reads CATQDYYQTGELFF. The CDR3 DNA reads as TGTGCCACCCAGGACTACTACCAAACCGGGGAGCTGTTTTTT.

The chain recombines TRBV7-9 with TRBJ2-7, with D possibly TRBD2 on 6 matching bases. From germline, CDR1 is SEHNR and CDR2 FQNEAQ (reference sequence). The CDR3 is made up of 13 amino acids. This CDR3 reads CASSLSATGAVAV. The DNA of the CDR3 is TGTGCCAGCAGCTTATCGGCAACGGGAGCCGTAGCCGTC.

V usage is TRBV28 and J usage is TRBJ2-2; weak D call: TRBD2 (7 bases). V shed 7 bases and J shed 2 bases, with 17 bases lying between them. The CDR3 is 16 residues long. In germline, CDR1 is MDHEN, CDR2 SYDVKM. The CDR3 is CASTSFWGGNTGELFF. The CDR3 DNA sequence: TGTGCCAGCACCTCGTTCTGGGGGGGCAACACCGGGGAGCTGTTTTTT.

The V call is TRBV2, the J call TRBJ1-2, with D uncertain. This CDR3 contains 14 residues. The V end lost 4 bases, the J end lost 5 bases, and 14 bases lay between the germline ends. CDR1 is SNHLY and CDR2 is FYNNEI in the germline V gene. Written as DNA, the CDR3 is TGTGCCAGCAGTGCCCAGGAGGGCCGGTATGGCTACACCTTC. Translated, it gives CASSAQEGRYGYTF.

V usage is TRBV27 and J usage is TRBJ1-6, with TRBD1 identical over 8 bases. The CDR3 loop spans 14 amino acids. Trimming at V came to 6 bases and at J to 7 bases, leaving 5 bases not matched to a gene. Germline V gives CDR1 MNHEY, CDR2 SMNVEV (reference sequence). The DNA of the CDR3 is TGTGCCAGCAGGGTGGACAGGGAAAATTCACCCCTCCACTTT. Protein product: CASRVDRENSPLHF.

The chain joins TRBV2 to TRBJ1-1, with D uncertain. Trimming took 4 bases from V and 4 from J, leaving 10 bases between them. The germline CDR1 and CDR2 sequences are SNHLY and FYNNEI. This CDR3 contains 13 residues. The CDR3 region is CASSGEGSTEAFF. The CDR3 DNA reads TGTGCCAGCAGTGGTGAGGGAAGCACTGAAGCTTTCTTT. Full variable domain (outside the CDR3, taken from reference TRBV2 and TRBJ1-1): EPEVTQTPSHQVTQMGQEVILRCVPISNHLYFYWYRQILGQKVEFLVSFYNNEISEKSEIFDDQFSVERPDGSNFTLKIRSTKLEDSAMYFCASSGEGSTEAFFGQGTRLTVV.

CDR3 in DNA: TGTGCCAGCAGCTTGGCGGGGGACCGCACAGATACGCAGTATTTT. Amino acid sequence: CASSLAGDRTDTQYF. The chain has TRBV5-6 and TRBJ2-3; the D gene is possibly TRBD2 (6 bases). The CDR3 extends over 15 amino acids. V was clipped by 0 bases and J by 1 base, with 9 bases between them. Germline V CDR1 and CDR2: SGHDT, YYEEEE.

The chain couples TRBV9 to TRBJ1-6; TRBD1 agrees at 9 bases. CDR1 is SGDLS and CDR2 is YYNGEE in the germline V gene. The trim removed 0 bases at V and 7 bases at J, leaving 2 bases unmatched. This CDR3 contains 15 residues. Here the CDR3 DNA reads TGTGCCAGCAGCGTAGATGGACAGGGGAATTCACCCCTCCACTTT. Translating gives CASSVDGQGNSPLHF.

This chain links TRBV5-4 with TRBJ1-1, with 7 bases matching TRBD1. The germline CDR1 and CDR2 sequences are SGHNT and YYREEE (reference sequence). V was pared by 4 bases and J by 1 base, with 7 bases of the junction left unmatched. This CDR3 is 15 amino acids long. CDR3 coding DNA: TGTGCCAGCAGCCCCGGCGGGACAGAGAACACTGAAGCTTTCTTT. This gives the protein CASSPGGTENTEAFF.

The chain carries TRBV6-5 and TRBJ1-6; D remains ambiguous. V was trimmed by 6 bases and J by 10 bases, leaving 16 bases between them. In germline, CDR1 is MNHEY, CDR2 SVGAGI. There are 14 residues in the CDR3. CDR3 sequence: CASRVSEVGSPLHF. Here the CDR3 DNA reads TGTGCCAGCAGGGTATCGGAGGTCGGCTCACCCCTCCACTTT.

This rearrangement joins TRBV7-2 to TRBJ1-2; 10 nucleotides line up with TRBD1. Germline-derived CDR1 and CDR2 are SGHTA and FQGNSA. This CDR3 has 15 residues. Trimming at V came to 5 bases and at J to 3 bases, leaving 6 bases not matched to a gene. The CDR3 bases are TGTGCCAGCAGCAGGACAGGGGGTTCGGACTATGGCTACACCTTC. Translated, it gives CASSRTGGSDYGYTF.

This rearrangement joins TRBV7-9 to TRBJ2-2; TRBD2 might be the D (6 bases). This CDR3 has 15 amino acids. The V gene lost 2 bases and the J gene lost 6 bases, with 13 bases spanning the gap. Germline lookup yields CDR1 SEHNR and CDR2 FQNEAQ (reference sequence). The CDR3, as DNA: TGTGCCAGCAGCTTATCGGTTCTAGCGCCCGGGGAGCTGTTTTTT. Translating it yields CASSLSVLAPGELFF.

This rearrangement joins TRBV7-3 to TRBJ2-1; possibly TRBD1 for D (5 bases). CDR3 size: 14 residues. Germline CDR1 SGHTA, CDR2 FQGTGA. With 5 bases removed from V and 3 bases from J, the gap between germline ends came to 11 bases. CDR3 in amino acids: CASSPWGYYNEQFF. The CDR3 DNA reads as TGTGCCAGCAGCCCATGGGGCTACTACAATGAGCAGTTCTTC.

This chain uses TRBV7-9 with TRBJ2-1, with TRBD2 matching 11 bases. The CDR3 totals 14 residues. V lost 5 bases to trimming and J lost 14 bases; unmatched junction nucleotides: 11. Germline V CDR1 and CDR2: SEHNR, FQNEAQ (reference sequence). CDR3 sequence: CASSPAGLAVVKFF. The CDR3, as DNA: TGTGCCAGCAGCCCAGCGGGACTAGCGGTCGTTAAGTTCTTC.

The V gene is TRBV10-1, the J gene TRBJ2-7; TRBD1 agrees at 9 bases. Germline CDR1 WNHNN, CDR2 SYGVQD (reference sequence). V was clipped by 3 bases and J by 7 bases; unmatched bases: 10. CDR3 length: 15 amino acids. The CDR3, as DNA: TGCGCCAGCAGTGACAGGTACAGGGGGCTCGGGGAGCAGTACGTC. It translates to CASSDRYRGLGEQYV.

The genes are TRBV5-4 and TRBJ1-5, with 9 bases identical to TRBD1. The CDR3 has 16 residues. Germline trimming cut 2 bases from V and 2 bases from J; bases unmatched to any gene: 5. The germline V gene encodes CDR1 SGHNT and CDR2 YYREEE (reference sequence). The CDR3 nucleotides read TGTGCCAGCAGCTTCGACAGGGGGGTTGGCAATCAGCCCCAGCATTTT. Its protein product is CASSFDRGVGNQPQHF.